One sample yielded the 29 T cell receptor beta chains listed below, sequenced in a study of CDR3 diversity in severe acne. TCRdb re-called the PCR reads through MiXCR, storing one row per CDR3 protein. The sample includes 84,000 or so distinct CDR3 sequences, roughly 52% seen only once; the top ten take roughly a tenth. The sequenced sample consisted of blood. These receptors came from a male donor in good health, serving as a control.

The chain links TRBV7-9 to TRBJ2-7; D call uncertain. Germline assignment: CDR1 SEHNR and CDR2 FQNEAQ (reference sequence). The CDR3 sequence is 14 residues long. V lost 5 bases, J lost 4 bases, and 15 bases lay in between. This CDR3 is CASSLVANPYEQYF. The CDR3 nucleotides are TGTGCCAGCAGCCTTGTTGCAAATCCTTACGAGCAGTACTTC. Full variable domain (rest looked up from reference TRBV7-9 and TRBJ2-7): DTGVSQNPRHKITKRGQNVTFRCDPISEHNRLYWYRQTLGQGPEFLTYFQNEAQLEKSRLLSDRFSAERPKGSFSTLEIQRTEQGDSAMYLCASSLVANPYEQYFGPGTRLTVT.

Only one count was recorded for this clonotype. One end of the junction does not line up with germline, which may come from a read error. DNA of the CDR3: TGTGCCAGCAGTTTCGAAGGGACTAGCGGGGATACGCAGTATTTT. It specifies CASSFEGTSGDTQYF. This sequence joins TRBV10-3 and TRBJ2-3, with 12 nucleotides matching TRBD2. There are 15 residues in the CDR3. The V gene's germline CDR1 is ENHRY and CDR2 SYGVKD.

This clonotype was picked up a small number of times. The CDR3 sequence is CASSRTTGGGEQYF. The CDR3 DNA reads TGTGCCAGCAGCCGCACCACAGGGGGCGGCGAGCAGTACTTC. The chain has TRBV5-5 and TRBJ2-7; TRBD1 matches 9 bases. The germline V gene has CDR1 SGHKS and CDR2 YYEKEE (reference sequence). This CDR3 comprises 14 residues. With 4 bases clipped from V and 6 bases from J, the junction kept 8 bases outside the gene matches.

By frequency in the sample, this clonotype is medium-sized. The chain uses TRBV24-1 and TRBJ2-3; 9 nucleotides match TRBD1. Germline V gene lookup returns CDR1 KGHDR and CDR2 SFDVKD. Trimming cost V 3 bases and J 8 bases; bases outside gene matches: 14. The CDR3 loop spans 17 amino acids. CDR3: CATSDPSRGTGLSTQYF. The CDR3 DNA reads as TGTGCCACCAGTGATCCCTCCCGAGGGACAGGGTTGAGTACGCAGTATTTT.

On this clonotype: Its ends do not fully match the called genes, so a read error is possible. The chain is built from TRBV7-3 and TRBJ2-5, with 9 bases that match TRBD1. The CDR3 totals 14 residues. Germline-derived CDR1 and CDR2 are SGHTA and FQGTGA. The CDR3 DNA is TGTGCCAGCAGCTCCTATGTTTTACAGGGGGCGCTTAAGTTC. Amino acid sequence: CASSSYVLQGALKF. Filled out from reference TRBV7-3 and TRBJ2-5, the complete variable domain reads GAGVSQTPSNKVTEKGKYVELRCDPISGHTALYWYRQSLGQGPEFLIYFQGTGAADDSGLPNDRFFAVRPEGSVSTLKIQRTERGDSAVYLCASSSYVLQGALKFGPGTRLLVL.

The CDR3 DNA is TGTGCCGGACTCTCGGACAGGGGGCGGACTGAAGCTTTCTTT. Translation gives CAGLSDRGRTEAFF. This chain connects TRBV2 to TRBJ1-1, with 11 bases identical to TRBD1. CDR1 and CDR2 from the germline V gene are SNHLY and FYNNEI. The J segment lost 5 bases and the V segment lost 11 bases, leaving 10 bases of the junction unmatched. The CDR3 consists of 14 residues.

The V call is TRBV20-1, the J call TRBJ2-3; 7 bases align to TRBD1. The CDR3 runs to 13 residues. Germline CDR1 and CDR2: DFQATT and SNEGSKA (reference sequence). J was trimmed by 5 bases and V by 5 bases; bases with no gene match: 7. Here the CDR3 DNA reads TGCAGTGCTGTATACAGGGGAAGAGATACGCAGTATTTT. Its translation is CSAVYRGRDTQYF.

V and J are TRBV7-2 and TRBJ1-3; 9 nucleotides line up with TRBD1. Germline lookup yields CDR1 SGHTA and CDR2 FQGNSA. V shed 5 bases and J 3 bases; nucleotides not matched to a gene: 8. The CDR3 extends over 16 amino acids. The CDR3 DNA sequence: TGTGCCAGCAGCCATCCCGGGACAGGGTATGGAAACACCATATATTTT. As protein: CASSHPGTGYGNTIYF.

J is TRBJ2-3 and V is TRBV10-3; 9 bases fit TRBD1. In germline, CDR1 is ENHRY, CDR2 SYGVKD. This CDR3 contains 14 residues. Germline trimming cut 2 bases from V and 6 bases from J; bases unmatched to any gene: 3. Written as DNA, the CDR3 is TGTGCCATCAGTGAGAGGACAGGGGCCGATACGCAGTATTTT. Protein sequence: CAISERTGADTQYF.

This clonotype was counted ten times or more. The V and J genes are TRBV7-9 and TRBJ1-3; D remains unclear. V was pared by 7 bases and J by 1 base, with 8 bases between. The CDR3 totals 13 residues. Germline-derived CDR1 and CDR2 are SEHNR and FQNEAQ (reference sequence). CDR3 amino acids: CASILESGNTIYF. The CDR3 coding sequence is TGTGCCAGCATTCTCGAGTCTGGAAACACCATATATTTT. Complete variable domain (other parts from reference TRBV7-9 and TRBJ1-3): DTGVSQNPRHKITKRGQNVTFRCDPISEHNRLYWYRQTLGQGPEFLTYFQNEAQLEKSRLLSDRFSAERPKGSFSTLEIQRTEQGDSAMYLCASILESGNTIYFGEGSWLTVV.

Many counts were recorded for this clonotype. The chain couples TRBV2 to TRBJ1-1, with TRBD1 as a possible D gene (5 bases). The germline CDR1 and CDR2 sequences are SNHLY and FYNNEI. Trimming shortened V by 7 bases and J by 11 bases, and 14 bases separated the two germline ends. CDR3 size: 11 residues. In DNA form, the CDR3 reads TGTGCCAGCATCCTGGACATGCGGGCTTTCTTT. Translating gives CASILDMRAFF.

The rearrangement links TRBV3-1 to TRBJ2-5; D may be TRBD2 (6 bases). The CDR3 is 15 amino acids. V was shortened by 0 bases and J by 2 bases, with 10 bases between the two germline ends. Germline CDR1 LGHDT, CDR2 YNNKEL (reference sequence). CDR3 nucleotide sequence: TGTGCCAGCAGCCAAGAGGCGGGGTTTCAAGAGACCCAGTACTTC. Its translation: CASSQEAGFQETQYF.

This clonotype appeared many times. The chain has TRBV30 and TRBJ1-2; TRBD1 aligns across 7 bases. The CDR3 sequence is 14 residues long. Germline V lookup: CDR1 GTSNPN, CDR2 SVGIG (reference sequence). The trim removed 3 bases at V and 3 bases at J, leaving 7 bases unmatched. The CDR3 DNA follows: TGTGCCTGGAGCTCCCCAGGGGGAGACTATGGCTACACCTTC. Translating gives CAWSSPGGDYGYTF.

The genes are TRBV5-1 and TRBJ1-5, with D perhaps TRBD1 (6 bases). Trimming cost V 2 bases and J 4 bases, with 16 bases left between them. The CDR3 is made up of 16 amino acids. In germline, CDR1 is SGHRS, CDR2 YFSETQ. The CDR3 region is CASSFGTQDSNQPQHF. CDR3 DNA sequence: TGCGCCAGCAGCTTCGGAACCCAGGACAGTAATCAGCCCCAGCATTTT.

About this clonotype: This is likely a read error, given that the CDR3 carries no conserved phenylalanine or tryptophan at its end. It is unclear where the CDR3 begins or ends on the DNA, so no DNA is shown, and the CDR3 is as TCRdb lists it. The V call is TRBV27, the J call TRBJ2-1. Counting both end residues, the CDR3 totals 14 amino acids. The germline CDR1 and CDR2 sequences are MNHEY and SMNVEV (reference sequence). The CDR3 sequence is CASSSGSYGYTFGS.

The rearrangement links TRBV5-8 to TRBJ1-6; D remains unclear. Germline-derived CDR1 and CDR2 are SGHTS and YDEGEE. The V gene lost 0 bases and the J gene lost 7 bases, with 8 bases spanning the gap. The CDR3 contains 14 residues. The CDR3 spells CASSLDVTNSPLHF. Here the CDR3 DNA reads TGTGCCAGCAGCTTGGACGTGACGAATTCACCCCTCCACTTT.

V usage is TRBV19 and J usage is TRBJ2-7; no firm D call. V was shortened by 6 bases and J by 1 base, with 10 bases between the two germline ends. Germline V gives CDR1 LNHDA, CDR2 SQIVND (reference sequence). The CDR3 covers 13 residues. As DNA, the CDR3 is TGTGCCAGTAGCGGGCGACGGTCCTACGAGCAGTACTTC. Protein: CASSGRRSYEQYF.

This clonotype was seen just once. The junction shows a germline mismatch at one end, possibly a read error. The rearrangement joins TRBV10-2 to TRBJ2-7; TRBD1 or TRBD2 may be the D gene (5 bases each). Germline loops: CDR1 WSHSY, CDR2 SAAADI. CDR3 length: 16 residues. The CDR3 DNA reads TGCGCCTGCAGTGCTCCGGGGCCCCTCGGTGTGAATGAGCAGTACTTC. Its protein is CACSAPGPLGVNEQYF.

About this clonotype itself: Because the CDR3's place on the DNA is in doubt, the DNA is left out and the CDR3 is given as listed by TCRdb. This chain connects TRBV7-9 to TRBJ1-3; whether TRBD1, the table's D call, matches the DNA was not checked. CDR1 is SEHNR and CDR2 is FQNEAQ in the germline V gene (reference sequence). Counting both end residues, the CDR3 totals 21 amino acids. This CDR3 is CASRLLDANTEAFFGQGTIYF.

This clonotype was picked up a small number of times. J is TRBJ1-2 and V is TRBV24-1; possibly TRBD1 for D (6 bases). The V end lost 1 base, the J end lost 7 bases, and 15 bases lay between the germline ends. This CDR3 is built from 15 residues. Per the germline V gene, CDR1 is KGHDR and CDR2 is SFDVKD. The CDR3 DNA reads TGTGCCACCAGTGATTTCTCGACAGGATTAAGTGGCTACACCTTC. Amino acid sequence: CATSDFSTGLSGYTF.

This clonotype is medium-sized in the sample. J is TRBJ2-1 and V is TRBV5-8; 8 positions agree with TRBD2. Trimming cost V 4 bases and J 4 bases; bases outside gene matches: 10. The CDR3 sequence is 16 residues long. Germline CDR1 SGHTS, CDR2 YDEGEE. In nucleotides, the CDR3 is TGTGCCAGCAGCCTATCAGCGGGGGTATTTTACAATGAGCAGTTCTTC. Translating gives CASSLSAGVFYNEQFF.

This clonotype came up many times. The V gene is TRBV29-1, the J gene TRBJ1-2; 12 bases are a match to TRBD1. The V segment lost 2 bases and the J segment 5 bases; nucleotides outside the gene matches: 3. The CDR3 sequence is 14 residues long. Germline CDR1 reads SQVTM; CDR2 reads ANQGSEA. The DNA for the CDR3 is TGCAGCGTTGAAAGGGGACAGGGGGCTTATGGCTACACCTTC. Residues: CSVERGQGAYGYTF.

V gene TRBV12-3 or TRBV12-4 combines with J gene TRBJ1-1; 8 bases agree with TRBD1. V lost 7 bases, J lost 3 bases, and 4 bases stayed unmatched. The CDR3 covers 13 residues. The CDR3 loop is CASNLQGDTEAFF. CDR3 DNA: TGTGCCAGCAACCTACAGGGGGACACTGAAGCTTTCTTT.

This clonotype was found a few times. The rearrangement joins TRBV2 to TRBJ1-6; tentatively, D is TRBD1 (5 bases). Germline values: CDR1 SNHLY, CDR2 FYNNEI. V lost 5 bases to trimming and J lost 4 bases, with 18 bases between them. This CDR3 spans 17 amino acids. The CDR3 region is CASSRSGGQQYNSPLHF. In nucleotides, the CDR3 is TGTGCCAGCAGTAGAAGCGGAGGACAACAATATAATTCACCCCTCCACTTT.

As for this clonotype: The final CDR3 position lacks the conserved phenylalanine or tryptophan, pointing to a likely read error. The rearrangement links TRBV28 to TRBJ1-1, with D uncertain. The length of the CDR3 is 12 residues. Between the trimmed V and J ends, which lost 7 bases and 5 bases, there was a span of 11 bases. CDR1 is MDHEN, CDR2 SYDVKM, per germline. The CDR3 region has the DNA TGTGCCAGCACGACTAGGAGGACTGAAGCTTTCTCT. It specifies CASTTRRTEAFS.

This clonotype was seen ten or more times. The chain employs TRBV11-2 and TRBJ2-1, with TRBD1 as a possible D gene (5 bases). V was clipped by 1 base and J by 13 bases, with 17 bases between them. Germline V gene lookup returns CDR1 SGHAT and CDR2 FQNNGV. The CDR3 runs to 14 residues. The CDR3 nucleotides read TGTGCCAGCAGCTTAGGTCTTAGGGCAGGACAACAGTTCTTC. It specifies CASSLGLRAGQQFF.

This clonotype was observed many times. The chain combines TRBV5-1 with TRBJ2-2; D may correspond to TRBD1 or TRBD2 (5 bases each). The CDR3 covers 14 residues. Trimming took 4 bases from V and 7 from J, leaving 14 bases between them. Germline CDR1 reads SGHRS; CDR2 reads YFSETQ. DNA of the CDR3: TGCGCCAGCAGCAAGCGGATGGGGGACGGGGAGCTGTTTTTT. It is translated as CASSKRMGDGELFF.

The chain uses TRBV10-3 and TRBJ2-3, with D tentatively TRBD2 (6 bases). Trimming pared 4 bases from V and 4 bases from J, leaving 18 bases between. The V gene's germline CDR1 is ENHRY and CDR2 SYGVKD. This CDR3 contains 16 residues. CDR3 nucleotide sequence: TGTGCCATCAGTGCATCCCCCGAAGCTAGCGCAGATACGCAGTATTTT. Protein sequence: CAISASPEASADTQYF.

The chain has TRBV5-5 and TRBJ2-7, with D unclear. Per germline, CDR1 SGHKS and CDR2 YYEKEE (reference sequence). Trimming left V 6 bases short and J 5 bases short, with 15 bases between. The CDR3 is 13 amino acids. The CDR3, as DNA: TGTGCCAGCACCTTCCCAAATGGGGACGAGCAGTACTTC. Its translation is CASTFPNGDEQYF.